This is a list of T cell receptor beta chains from one sample in a study of T cells after posttransplantation cyclophosphamide. The protocol was immunoSEQ multiplex PCR, while the TCRdb copy is restricted to in-frame clones and leaves out a portion. Counted here are 25,000 to 35,000 clones, about 90% occurring once; the ten biggest clones make up around 0.23%. Sequenced sample: naive CD4+ T cells sorted from PBMCs. These receptors all stem from a woman aged 60-75 years in good health, CMV-negative, and a related stem cell transplant donor. The CDR3 runs from the conserved cysteine through the conserved F or W. A D gene is named only where the DNA matches it firmly. Not all rows give a size; the values are once, few, many and, for expanded clones, a class.

v_call: TRBV19
clone_size: few
j_call: TRBJ1-5
d_call: NA
cdr3_aa: CASSIGGRQPQHF
cdr3_nt: TGTGCCAGTAGTATCGGCGGGCGGCAGCCCCAGCATTTT

v_call: TRBV30
clone_size: NA
j_call: TRBJ2-1
d_call: TRBD1
cdr3_aa: CASTGALYNEQFF
cdr3_nt: TGTGCCTCCACAGGGGCTTTATACAATGAGCAGTTCTTC

v_call: TRBV7-3
clone_size: NA
j_call: TRBJ2-1
d_call: NA
cdr3_aa: CASSLGQTTLDEQFF
cdr3_nt: TGTGCCAGCAGCTTAGGACAGACAACTTTGGATGAGCAGTTCTTC

v_call: TRBV5-1
clone_size: NA
j_call: TRBJ1-5
d_call: NA
cdr3_aa: CASSLVGGGQPQHF
cdr3_nt: TGCGCCAGCAGCTTGGTTGGGGGAGGGCAGCCCCAGCATTTT

v_call: TRBV28
clone_size: NA
j_call: TRBJ2-2
d_call: NA
cdr3_aa: CASKSGVGPGELFF
cdr3_nt: TGTGCCAGCAAGTCAGGGGTGGGGCCCGGGGAGCTGTTTTTT

v_call: TRBV28
clone_size: NA
j_call: TRBJ1-4
d_call: NA
cdr3_aa: CASSRGSFATNEKLFF
cdr3_nt: TGTGCCAGCAGCCGCGGATCCTTTGCAACTAATGAAAAACTGTTTTTT

v_call: TRBV7-9
clone_size: NA
j_call: TRBJ2-4
d_call: NA
cdr3_aa: CASSLVGQGGIKNIQYF
cdr3_nt: TGTGCCAGCAGCTTAGTCGGGCAGGGGGGAATCAAAAACATTCAGTACTTC

v_call: TRBV14
clone_size: NA
j_call: TRBJ1-2
d_call: NA
cdr3_aa: CASSQVGRGYGYTF
cdr3_nt: TGTGCCAGCAGCCAAGTCGGCCGGGGCTATGGCTACACCTTC

v_call: TRBV28
clone_size: NA
j_call: TRBJ1-1
d_call: TRBD1
cdr3_aa: CASSSQGDAEAFF
cdr3_nt: TGTGCCAGCAGTTCTCAGGGGGACGCTGAAGCTTTCTTT

v_call: TRBV27
clone_size: NA
j_call: TRBJ2-1
d_call: TRBD1
cdr3_aa: CASSSSGTGLYNEQFF
cdr3_nt: TGTGCCAGCAGTTCTTCCGGGACAGGGCTGTACAATGAGCAGTTCTTC

v_call: TRBV7-9
clone_size: NA
j_call: TRBJ2-5
d_call: NA
cdr3_aa: CASSRTVSETQYF
cdr3_nt: TGTGCCAGCAGCCGGACAGTTTCAGAGACCCAGTACTTC

v_call: TRBV5-1
clone_size: NA
j_call: TRBJ2-3
d_call: TRBD2
cdr3_aa: CASSWGGLTDTQYF
cdr3_nt: TGCGCCAGCAGCTGGGGAGGGCTCACAGATACGCAGTATTTT

v_call: TRBV28
clone_size: NA
j_call: TRBJ2-7
d_call: TRBD2
cdr3_aa: CATQRGGSYEQYF
cdr3_nt: TGTGCCACCCAACGGGGGGGCTCCTACGAGCAGTACTTC

v_call: TRBV2
clone_size: NA
j_call: TRBJ2-3
d_call: TRBD2
cdr3_aa: CASSEQRGGDTQYF
cdr3_nt: TGTGCCAGCAGTGAACAGCGGGGGGGAGATACGCAGTATTTT

v_call: TRBV2
clone_size: NA
j_call: TRBJ1-2
d_call: NA
cdr3_aa: CASSRESYGYTF
cdr3_nt: TGTGCCAGCAGTCGGGAGTCCTATGGCTACACCTTC

v_call: TRBV7-2
clone_size: NA
j_call: TRBJ1-2
d_call: TRBD1
cdr3_aa: CASSQTPGQGRKGYTF
cdr3_nt: TGTGCCAGCAGCCAGACGCCGGGACAGGGGAGAAAGGGCTACACCTTC

v_call: TRBV2
clone_size: few
j_call: TRBJ1-1
d_call: NA
cdr3_aa: CASSEQGQGITEAFF
cdr3_nt: TGTGCCAGCAGTGAACAGGGGCAAGGGATCACTGAAGCTTTCTTT

v_call: TRBV19
clone_size: once
j_call: TRBJ1-2
d_call: TRBD1
cdr3_aa: CASSLDRGRAGYTF
cdr3_nt: TGTGCCAGTAGTCTTGACAGGGGGCGGGCTGGCTACACCTTC

v_call: TRBV6-1
clone_size: NA
j_call: TRBJ1-2
d_call: NA
cdr3_aa: CASRGGGAGEIGYTF
cdr3_nt: TGTGCCAGCAGGGGAGGGGGGGCAGGGGAAATCGGCTACACCTTC

v_call: TRBV25-1
clone_size: NA
j_call: TRBJ2-7
d_call: TRBD2
cdr3_aa: CASSDSGGGYEQYF
cdr3_nt: TGTGCCAGCAGTGATTCGGGAGGGGGCTACGAGCAGTACTTC

v_call: TRBV11-1
clone_size: NA
j_call: TRBJ2-1
d_call: TRBD2
cdr3_aa: CASSSGLALSSYNEQFF
cdr3_nt: TGTGCCAGCAGCTCAGGACTAGCTCTTAGCTCCTACAATGAGCAGTTCTTC

v_call: TRBV5-6
clone_size: NA
j_call: TRBJ2-2
d_call: NA
cdr3_aa: CASSRGPGQPTGELFF
cdr3_nt: TGTGCCAGCAGCCGGGGGCCGGGACAGCCTACCGGGGAGCTGTTTTTT

v_call: TRBV6-6
clone_size: NA
j_call: TRBJ2-3
d_call: TRBD1
cdr3_aa: CASRRDRVASDTQYF
cdr3_nt: TGTGCCAGCAGAAGAGACAGGGTTGCCTCAGATACGCAGTATTTT

v_call: TRBV5-4
clone_size: NA
j_call: TRBJ2-7
d_call: NA
cdr3_aa: CASSSTEYEQYF
cdr3_nt: TGTGCCAGCAGCTCGACAGAATACGAGCAGTACTTC

v_call: TRBV30
clone_size: NA
j_call: TRBJ1-5
d_call: NA
cdr3_aa: CAWIGAGRGNQPQHF
cdr3_nt: TGTGCCTGGATAGGTGCGGGAAGGGGAAATCAGCCCCAGCATTTT

v_call: TRBV6-1
clone_size: NA
j_call: TRBJ2-3
d_call: TRBD2
cdr3_aa: CASRTSGEDTQYF
cdr3_nt: TGTGCCAGCCGGACTAGCGGGGAAGATACGCAGTATTTT

v_call: TRBV15
clone_size: NA
j_call: TRBJ1-1
d_call: TRBD1
cdr3_aa: CATSRELTGATEAFF
cdr3_nt: TGTGCCACCAGCAGAGAATTGACAGGGGCCACTGAAGCTTTCTTT

v_call: TRBV6-6
clone_size: NA
j_call: TRBJ1-2
d_call: NA
cdr3_aa: CASREGGKVYGYTF
cdr3_nt: TGTGCCAGCAGGGAGGGAGGGAAGGTTTATGGCTACACCTTC

v_call: TRBV2
clone_size: NA
j_call: TRBJ2-7
d_call: NA
cdr3_aa: CASSDGYEQYF
cdr3_nt: TGTGCCAGCAGTGACGGCTACGAGCAGTACTTC

v_call: TRBV5-1
clone_size: NA
j_call: TRBJ2-7
d_call: NA
cdr3_aa: CASTDSSDTMPYEQYF
cdr3_nt: TGCGCCAGCACCGACTCCTCGGACACCATGCCCTACGAGCAGTACTTC

v_call: TRBV18
clone_size: NA
j_call: TRBJ1-2
d_call: TRBD1
cdr3_aa: CASSRGTGNYGYTF
cdr3_nt: TGTGCCAGCTCACGAGGGACAGGGAACTATGGCTACACCTTC

v_call: TRBV5-4
clone_size: once
j_call: TRBJ2-5
d_call: TRBD2
cdr3_aa: CASSLGSGGGQETQYF
cdr3_nt: TGTGCCAGCAGCTTGGGTAGCGGGGGAGGCCAAGAGACCCAGTACTTC

v_call: TRBV27
clone_size: NA
j_call: TRBJ1-1
d_call: NA
cdr3_aa: CASKVSRYSEAFF
cdr3_nt: TGTGCCAGCAAAGTTAGTAGGTACAGCGAAGCTTTCTTT

v_call: TRBV11-2
clone_size: once
j_call: TRBJ2-7
d_call: TRBD2
cdr3_aa: CASKLAGVNEQYF
cdr3_nt: TGTGCCAGCAAATTAGCGGGAGTCAACGAGCAGTACTTC

v_call: TRBV7-2
clone_size: NA
j_call: TRBJ2-7
d_call: NA
cdr3_aa: CASRADSHRYEQYF
cdr3_nt: TGTGCCAGCAGAGCGGACAGTCACCGCTACGAGCAGTACTTC

v_call: TRBV21-1
clone_size: NA
j_call: TRBJ2-7
d_call: NA
cdr3_aa: CASSKRREGYEQYF
cdr3_nt: TGTGCCAGCAGCAAAAGACGGGAGGGGTACGAGCAGTACTTC

v_call: TRBV11-2
clone_size: NA
j_call: TRBJ2-1
d_call: NA
cdr3_aa: CASSLRGTSYNEQFF
cdr3_nt: TGTGCCAGCAGCTTAAGGGGCACATCCTACAATGAGCAGTTCTTC

v_call: TRBV28
clone_size: NA
j_call: TRBJ2-1
d_call: TRBD2
cdr3_aa: CASSFFGGSSYNEQFF
cdr3_nt: TGTGCCAGCAGTTTCTTCGGCGGGAGCTCCTACAATGAGCAGTTCTTC

v_call: TRBV6-5
clone_size: few
j_call: TRBJ1-1
d_call: NA
cdr3_aa: CASRTNTEAFF
cdr3_nt: TGTGCCAGCAGGACAAACACTGAAGCTTTCTTT

v_call: TRBV4-3
clone_size: NA
j_call: TRBJ1-5
d_call: NA
cdr3_aa: CASSQETGNQPQHF
cdr3_nt: TGCGCCAGCAGCCAAGAGACAGGCAATCAGCCCCAGCATTTT

v_call: TRBV9
clone_size: NA
j_call: TRBJ2-3
d_call: TRBD2
cdr3_aa: CASSVGRGGAITDTQYF
cdr3_nt: TGTGCCAGCAGCGTAGGCCGGGGGGGGGCTATCACAGATACGCAGTATTTT

v_call: TRBV12-5
clone_size: once
j_call: TRBJ1-1
d_call: NA
cdr3_aa: CASGPTNTGGNVTAFF
cdr3_nt: TGTGCTAGTGGTCCAACAAATACGGGGGGTAATGTGACCGCTTTCTTT

v_call: TRBV7-2
clone_size: NA
j_call: TRBJ1-2
d_call: NA
cdr3_aa: CASSLDWGDYGYTF
cdr3_nt: TGTGCCAGCAGCTTAGATTGGGGGGACTATGGCTACACCTTC

v_call: TRBV6-5
clone_size: NA
j_call: TRBJ1-2
d_call: TRBD1
cdr3_aa: CASSSTGTGEYGYTF
cdr3_nt: TGTGCCAGCAGTTCTACCGGGACAGGGGAATATGGCTACACCTTC

v_call: TRBV10-2
clone_size: NA
j_call: TRBJ2-1
d_call: TRBD2
cdr3_aa: CASSEQRAGRRVNEQFF
cdr3_nt: TGCGCCAGCAGTGAGCAACGAGCGGGACGCAGGGTCAATGAGCAGTTCTTC

v_call: TRBV19
clone_size: NA
j_call: TRBJ1-1
d_call: NA
cdr3_aa: CASSPGQMNTEAFF
cdr3_nt: TGTGCCAGTAGTCCGGGACAAATGAACACTGAAGCTTTCTTT

v_call: TRBV7-2
clone_size: NA
j_call: TRBJ2-5
d_call: TRBD2
cdr3_aa: CASSFEAGVGRETQYF
cdr3_nt: TGTGCCAGCAGCTTTGAGGCGGGAGTGGGTCGAGAGACCCAGTACTTC

v_call: TRBV5-1
clone_size: NA
j_call: TRBJ2-7
d_call: TRBD2
cdr3_aa: CATRLAGTYEQYF
cdr3_nt: TGCGCCACCCGACTAGCGGGAACCTACGAGCAGTACTTC

v_call: TRBV10-3
clone_size: NA
j_call: TRBJ1-3
d_call: NA
cdr3_aa: CAISDGFSGNTIYF
cdr3_nt: TGTGCCATCAGTGACGGGTTCAGTGGAAACACCATATATTTT

v_call: TRBV7-2
clone_size: few
j_call: TRBJ2-5
d_call: NA
cdr3_aa: CASSFRVLETQYF
cdr3_nt: TGTGCCAGCAGCTTCCGGGTGTTGGAGACCCAGTACTTC

v_call: TRBV6-5
clone_size: once
j_call: TRBJ1-1
d_call: NA
cdr3_aa: CASTGAGKKTEAFF
cdr3_nt: TGTGCCAGCACGGGAGCAGGGAAGAAAACTGAAGCTTTCTTT

v_call: TRBV2
clone_size: NA
j_call: TRBJ2-3
d_call: TRBD2
cdr3_aa: CAGRIAGVRTDTQYF
cdr3_nt: TGTGCCGGAAGAATAGCGGGAGTCCGAACAGATACGCAGTATTTT

v_call: TRBV18
clone_size: NA
j_call: TRBJ2-3
d_call: TRBD1
cdr3_aa: CASSGTDTDTQYF
cdr3_nt: TGTGCCAGCTCCGGGACAGACACAGATACGCAGTATTTT

v_call: TRBV19
clone_size: NA
j_call: TRBJ2-3
d_call: TRBD2
cdr3_aa: CASRASGGTDTQYF
cdr3_nt: TGTGCCAGTCGGGCTAGCGGGGGCACAGATACGCAGTATTTT